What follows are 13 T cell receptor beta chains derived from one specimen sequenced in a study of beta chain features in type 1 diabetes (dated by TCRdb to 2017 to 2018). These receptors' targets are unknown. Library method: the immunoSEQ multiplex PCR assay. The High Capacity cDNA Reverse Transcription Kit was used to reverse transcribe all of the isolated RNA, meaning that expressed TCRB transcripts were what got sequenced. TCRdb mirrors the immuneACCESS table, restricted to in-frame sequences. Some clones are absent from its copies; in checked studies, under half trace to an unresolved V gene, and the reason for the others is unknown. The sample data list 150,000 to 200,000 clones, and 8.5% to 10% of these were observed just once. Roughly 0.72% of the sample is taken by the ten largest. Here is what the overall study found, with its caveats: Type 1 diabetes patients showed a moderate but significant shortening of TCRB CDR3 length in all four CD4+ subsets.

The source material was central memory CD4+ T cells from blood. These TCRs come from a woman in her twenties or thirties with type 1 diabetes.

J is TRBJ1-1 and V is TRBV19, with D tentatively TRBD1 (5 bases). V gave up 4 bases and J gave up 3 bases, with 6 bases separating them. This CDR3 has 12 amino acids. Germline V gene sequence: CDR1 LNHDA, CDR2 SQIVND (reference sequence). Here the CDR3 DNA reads TGTGCCAGTAGTAGACAGTACACTGAAGCTTTCTTT. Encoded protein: CASSRQYTEAFF.

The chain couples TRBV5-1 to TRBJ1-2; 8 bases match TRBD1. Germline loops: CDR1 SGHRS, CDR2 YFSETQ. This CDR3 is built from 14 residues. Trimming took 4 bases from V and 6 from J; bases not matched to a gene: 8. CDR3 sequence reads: CASSPDGQGDGYTF. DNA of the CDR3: TGCGCCAGCAGCCCCGATGGACAGGGTGATGGCTACACCTTC.

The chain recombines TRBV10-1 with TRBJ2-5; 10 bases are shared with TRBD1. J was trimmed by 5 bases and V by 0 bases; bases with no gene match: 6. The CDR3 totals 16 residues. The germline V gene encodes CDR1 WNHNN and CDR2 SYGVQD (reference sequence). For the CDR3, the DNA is TGCGCCAGCAGTGAGTCCGGGACAGGGGTTCAGGAGACCCAGTACTTC. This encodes CASSESGTGVQETQYF.

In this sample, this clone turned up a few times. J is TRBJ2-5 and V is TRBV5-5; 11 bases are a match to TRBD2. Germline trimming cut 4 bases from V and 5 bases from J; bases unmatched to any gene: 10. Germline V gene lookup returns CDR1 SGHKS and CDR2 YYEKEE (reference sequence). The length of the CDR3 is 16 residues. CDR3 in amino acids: CASSQSPGTSGETQYF. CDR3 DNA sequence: TGTGCCAGCAGCCAGAGCCCCGGGACTAGCGGCGAGACCCAGTACTTC.

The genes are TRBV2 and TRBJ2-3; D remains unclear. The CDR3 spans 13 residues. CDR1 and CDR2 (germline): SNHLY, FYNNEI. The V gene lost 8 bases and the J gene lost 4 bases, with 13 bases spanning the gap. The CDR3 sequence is CASAENAADTQYF. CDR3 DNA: TGTGCCAGCGCCGAGAACGCCGCAGATACGCAGTATTTT.

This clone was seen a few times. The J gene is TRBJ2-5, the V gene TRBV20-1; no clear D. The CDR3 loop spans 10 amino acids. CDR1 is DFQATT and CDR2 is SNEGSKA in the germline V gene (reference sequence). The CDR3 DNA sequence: TGCAGGGCCCACTCGGAGCCCCAGTACTTC. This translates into CRAHSEPQYF.

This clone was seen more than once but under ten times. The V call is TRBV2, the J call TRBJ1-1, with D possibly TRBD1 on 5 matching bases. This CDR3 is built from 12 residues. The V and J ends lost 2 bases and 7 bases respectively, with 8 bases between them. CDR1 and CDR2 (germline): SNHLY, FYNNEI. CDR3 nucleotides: TGTGCCAGCAGTGAATACAGGCTTGAAGCTTTCTTT. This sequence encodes CASSEYRLEAFF.

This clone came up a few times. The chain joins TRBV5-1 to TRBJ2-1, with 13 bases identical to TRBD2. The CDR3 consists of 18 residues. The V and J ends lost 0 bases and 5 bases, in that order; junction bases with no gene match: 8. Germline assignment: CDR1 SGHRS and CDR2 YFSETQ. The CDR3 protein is CASSLGPTGTSGNNEQFF. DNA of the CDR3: TGCGCCAGCAGCTTGGGACCTACCGGGACTAGCGGGAACAATGAGCAGTTCTTC.

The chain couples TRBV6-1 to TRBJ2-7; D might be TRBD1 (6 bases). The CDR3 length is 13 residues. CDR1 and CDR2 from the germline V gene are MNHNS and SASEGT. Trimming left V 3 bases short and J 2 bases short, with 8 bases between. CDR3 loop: CASSEQGTYEQYF. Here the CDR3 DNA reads TGTGCCAGCAGTGAGCAGGGGACCTACGAGCAGTACTTC.

The CDR3 sequence is CASSLGTSGSTGELFF. Here the CDR3 DNA reads TGTGCCAGCAGCTTAGGTACTAGCGGGAGTACCGGGGAGCTGTTTTTT. V usage is TRBV7-9 and J usage is TRBJ2-2, with 11 bases identical to TRBD2. The germline gives CDR1 SEHNR, CDR2 FQNEAQ (reference sequence). V was pared by 1 base and J by 5 bases, with 3 bases of the junction left unmatched. The CDR3 has 16 residues.

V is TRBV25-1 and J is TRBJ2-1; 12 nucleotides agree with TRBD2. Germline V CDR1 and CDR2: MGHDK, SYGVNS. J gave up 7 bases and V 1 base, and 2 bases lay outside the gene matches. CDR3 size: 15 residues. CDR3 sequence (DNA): TGTGCCAGCAGTGAATGGCTAGCGGGAGGGAATGAGCAGTTCTTC. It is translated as CASSEWLAGGNEQFF.

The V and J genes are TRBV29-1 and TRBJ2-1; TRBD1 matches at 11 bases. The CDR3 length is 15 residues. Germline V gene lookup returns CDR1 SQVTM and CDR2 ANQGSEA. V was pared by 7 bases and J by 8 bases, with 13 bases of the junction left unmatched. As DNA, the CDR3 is TGCAGCGCCGGTGGGGGGACAGGGGGTACGGATGAGCAGTTCTTC. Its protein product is CSAGGGTGGTDEQFF.

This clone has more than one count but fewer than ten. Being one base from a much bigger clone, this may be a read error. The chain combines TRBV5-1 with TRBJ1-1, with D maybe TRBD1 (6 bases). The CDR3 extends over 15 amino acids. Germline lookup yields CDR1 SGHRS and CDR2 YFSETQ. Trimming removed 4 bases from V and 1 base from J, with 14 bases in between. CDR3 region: CASSQVPRGNTEAFF. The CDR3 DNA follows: TGCGCCAGCAGCCAAGTTCCCAGGGGGAACACTGAAGCTTTCTTT.